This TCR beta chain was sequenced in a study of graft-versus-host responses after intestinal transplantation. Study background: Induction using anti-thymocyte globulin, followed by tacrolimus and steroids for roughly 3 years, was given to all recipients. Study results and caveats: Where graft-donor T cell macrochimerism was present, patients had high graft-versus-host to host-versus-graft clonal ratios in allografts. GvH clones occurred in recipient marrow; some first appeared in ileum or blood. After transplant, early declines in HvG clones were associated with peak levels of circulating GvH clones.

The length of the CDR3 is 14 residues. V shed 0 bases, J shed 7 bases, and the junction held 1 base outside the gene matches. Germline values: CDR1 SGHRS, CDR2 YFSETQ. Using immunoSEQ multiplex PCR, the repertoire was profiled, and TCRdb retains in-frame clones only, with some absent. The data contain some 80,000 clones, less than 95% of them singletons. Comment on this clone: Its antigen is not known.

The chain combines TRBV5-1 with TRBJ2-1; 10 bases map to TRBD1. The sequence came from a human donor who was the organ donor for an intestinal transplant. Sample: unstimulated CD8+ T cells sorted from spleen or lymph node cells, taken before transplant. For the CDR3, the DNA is TGCGCCAGCAGCTTGGGGACAGGGGGGAATGAGCAGTTCTTC. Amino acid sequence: CASSLGTGGNEQFF.